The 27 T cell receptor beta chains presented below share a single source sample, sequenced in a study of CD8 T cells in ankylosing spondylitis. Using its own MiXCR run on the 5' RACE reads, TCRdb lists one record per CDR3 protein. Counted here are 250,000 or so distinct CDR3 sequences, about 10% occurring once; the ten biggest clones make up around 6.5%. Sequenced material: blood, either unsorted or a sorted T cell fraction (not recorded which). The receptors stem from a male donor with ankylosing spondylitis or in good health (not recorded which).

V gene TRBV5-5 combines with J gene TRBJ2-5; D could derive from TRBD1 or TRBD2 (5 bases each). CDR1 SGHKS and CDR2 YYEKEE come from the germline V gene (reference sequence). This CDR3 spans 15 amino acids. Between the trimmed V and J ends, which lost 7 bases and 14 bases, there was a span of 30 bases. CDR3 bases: TGTGCCAGCGGCCCTGGCCCGGACACGGGGTCTTTCCTCTACTTC. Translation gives CASGPGPDTGSFLYF.

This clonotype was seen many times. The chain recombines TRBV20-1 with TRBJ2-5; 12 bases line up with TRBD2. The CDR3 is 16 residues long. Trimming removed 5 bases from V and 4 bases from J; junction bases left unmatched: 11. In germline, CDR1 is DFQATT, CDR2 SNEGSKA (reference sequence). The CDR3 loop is CSAPHRASGGGETQYF. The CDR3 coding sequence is TGCAGTGCTCCCCACCGTGCTAGCGGGGGGGGAGAGACCCAGTACTTC.

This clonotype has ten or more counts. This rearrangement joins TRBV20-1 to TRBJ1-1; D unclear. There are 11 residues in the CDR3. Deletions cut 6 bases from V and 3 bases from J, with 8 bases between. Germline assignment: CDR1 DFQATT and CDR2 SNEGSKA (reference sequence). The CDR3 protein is CSARRDTEAFF. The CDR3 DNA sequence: TGCAGTGCAAGGCGGGACACTGAAGCTTTCTTT.

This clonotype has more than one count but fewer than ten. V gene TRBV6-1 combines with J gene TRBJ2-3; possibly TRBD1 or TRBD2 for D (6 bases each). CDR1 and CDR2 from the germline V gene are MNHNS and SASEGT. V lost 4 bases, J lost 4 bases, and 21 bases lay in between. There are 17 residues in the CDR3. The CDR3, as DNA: TGTGCCAGCAGTGGTTCACGGAGGGGGATGTGGGCAGATACGCAGTATTTT. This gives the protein CASSGSRRGMWADTQYF.

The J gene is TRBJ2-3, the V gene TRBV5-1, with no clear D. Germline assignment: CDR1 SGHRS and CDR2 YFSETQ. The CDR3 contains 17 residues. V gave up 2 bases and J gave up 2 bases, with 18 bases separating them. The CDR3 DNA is TGCGCCAGCAGCTTCTTATCGTCGGCCGGAAACACAGATACGCAGTATTTT. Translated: CASSFLSSAGNTDTQYF.

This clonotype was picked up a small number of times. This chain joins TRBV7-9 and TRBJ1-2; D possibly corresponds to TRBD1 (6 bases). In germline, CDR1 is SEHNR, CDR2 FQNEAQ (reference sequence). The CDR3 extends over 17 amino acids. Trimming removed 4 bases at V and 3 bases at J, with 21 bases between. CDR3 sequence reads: CASSSASGGESYYGYTF. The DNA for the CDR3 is TGTGCCAGCAGCTCGGCAAGTGGGGGCGAGTCCTACTATGGCTACACCTTC.

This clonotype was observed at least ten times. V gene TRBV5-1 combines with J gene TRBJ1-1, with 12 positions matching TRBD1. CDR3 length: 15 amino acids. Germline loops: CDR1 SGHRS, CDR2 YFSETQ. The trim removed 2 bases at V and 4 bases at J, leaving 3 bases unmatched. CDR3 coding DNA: TGCGCCAGCAGCTTCGGGACAGGGGGCATCACTGAAGCTTTCTTT. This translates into CASSFGTGGITEAFF.

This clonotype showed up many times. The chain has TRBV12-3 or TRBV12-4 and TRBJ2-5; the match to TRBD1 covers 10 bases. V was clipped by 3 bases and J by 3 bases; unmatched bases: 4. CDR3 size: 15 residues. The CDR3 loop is CASSFSGTGEETQYF. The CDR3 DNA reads TGTGCCAGCAGTTTCTCCGGGACAGGGGAAGAGACCCAGTACTTC.

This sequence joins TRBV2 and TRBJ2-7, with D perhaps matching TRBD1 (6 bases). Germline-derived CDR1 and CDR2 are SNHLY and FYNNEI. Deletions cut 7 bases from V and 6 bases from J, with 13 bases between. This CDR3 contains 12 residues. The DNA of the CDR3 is TGTGCCAGCAAAGAGACAGGTCGCGAGCAGTACTTC. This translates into CASKETGREQYF. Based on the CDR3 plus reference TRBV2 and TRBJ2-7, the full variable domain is EPEVTQTPSHQVTQMGQEVILRCVPISNHLYFYWYRQILGQKVEFLVSFYNNEISEKSEIFDDQFSVERPDGSNFTLKIRSTKLEDSAMYFCASKETGREQYFGPGTRLTVT.

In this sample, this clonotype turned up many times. The CDR3 nucleotides are TGCGCCAGCAGCTTCGGGCTAGCGGAAATTCAAGAGACCCAGTACTTC. Its protein product is CASSFGLAEIQETQYF. The chain combines TRBV5-1 with TRBJ2-5; 7 bases line up with TRBD2. Germline lookup yields CDR1 SGHRS and CDR2 YFSETQ. V was clipped by 2 bases and J by 2 bases; unmatched bases: 9. This CDR3 is built from 16 residues.

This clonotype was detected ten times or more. Written as DNA, the CDR3 is TGTGCCAGCAGTTTCGTGTCGGGCTACGAGCAGTACTTC. Amino acid sequence: CASSFVSGYEQYF. The V gene is TRBV12-3 or TRBV12-4, the J gene TRBJ2-7; D is uncertain. V lost 3 bases, J lost 3 bases, and 9 bases lay in between. This CDR3 has 13 amino acids.

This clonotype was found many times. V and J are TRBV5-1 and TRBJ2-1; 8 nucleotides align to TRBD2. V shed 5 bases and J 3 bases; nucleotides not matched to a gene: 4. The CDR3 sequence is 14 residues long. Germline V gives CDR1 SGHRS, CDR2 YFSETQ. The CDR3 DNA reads TGCGCCAGCAGATTTAGCGGGGTCTACAATGAGCAGTTCTTC. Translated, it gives CASRFSGVYNEQFF. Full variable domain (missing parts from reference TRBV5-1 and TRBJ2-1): KAGVTQTPRYLIKTRGQQVTLSCSPISGHRSVSWYQQTPGQGLQFLFEYFSETQRNKGNFPGRFSGRQFSNSRSEMNVSTLELGDSALYLCASRFSGVYNEQFFGPGTRLTVL.

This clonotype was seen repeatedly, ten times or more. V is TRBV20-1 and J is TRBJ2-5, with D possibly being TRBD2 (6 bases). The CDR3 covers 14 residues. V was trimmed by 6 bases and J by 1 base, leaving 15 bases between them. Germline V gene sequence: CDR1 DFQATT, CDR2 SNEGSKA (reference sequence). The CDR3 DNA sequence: TGCAGTGCAAAGGGACTGATGCCCCAAGAGACCCAGTACTTC. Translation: CSAKGLMPQETQYF.

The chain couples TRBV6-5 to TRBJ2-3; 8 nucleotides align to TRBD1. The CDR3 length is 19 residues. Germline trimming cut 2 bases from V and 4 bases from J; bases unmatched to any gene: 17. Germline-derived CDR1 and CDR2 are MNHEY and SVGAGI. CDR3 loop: CASSYAYSPGTGEPDTQYF. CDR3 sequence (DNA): TGTGCCAGCAGTTACGCCTATAGTCCCGGGACAGGAGAGCCAGATACGCAGTATTTT.

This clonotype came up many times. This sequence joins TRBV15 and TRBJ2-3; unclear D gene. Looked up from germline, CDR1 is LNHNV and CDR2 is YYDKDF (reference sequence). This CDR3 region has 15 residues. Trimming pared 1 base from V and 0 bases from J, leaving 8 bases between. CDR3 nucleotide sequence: TGTGCCACCAGCAGAGCCTCGGAAAGCACAGATACGCAGTATTTT. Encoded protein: CATSRASESTDTQYF.

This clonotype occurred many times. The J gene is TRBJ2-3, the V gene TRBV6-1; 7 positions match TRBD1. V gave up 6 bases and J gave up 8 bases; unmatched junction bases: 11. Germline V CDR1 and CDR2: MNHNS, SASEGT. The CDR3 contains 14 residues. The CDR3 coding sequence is TGTGCCAGCAGATCAACAGGGGTACGAGGTACGCAGTATTTT. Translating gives CASRSTGVRGTQYF.

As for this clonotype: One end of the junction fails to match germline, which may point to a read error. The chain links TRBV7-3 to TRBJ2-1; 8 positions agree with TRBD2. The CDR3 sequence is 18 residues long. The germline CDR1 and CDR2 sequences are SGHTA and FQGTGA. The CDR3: CVSSPVRALAVSYNEQFF. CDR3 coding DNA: TGTGTCAGCAGCCCAGTTCGCGCACTAGCGGTCTCCTACAATGAGCAGTTCTTC.

Here the CDR3 DNA reads TGTGCCAGCAGCCAAGATGGAGGACAGACACGTGGCTACACCTTC. Its protein product is CASSQDGGQTRGYTF. The chain joins TRBV4-2 to TRBJ1-2, with D perhaps matching TRBD1 (6 bases). The V end was cut by 0 bases, the J end by 7 bases, with 15 bases between. CDR3 length: 15 amino acids. Germline V CDR1 and CDR2: LGHNA, YNFKEQ.

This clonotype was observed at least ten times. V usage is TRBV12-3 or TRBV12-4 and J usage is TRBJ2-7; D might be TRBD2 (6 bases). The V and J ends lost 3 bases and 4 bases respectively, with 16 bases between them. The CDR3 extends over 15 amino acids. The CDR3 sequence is CASSFFLADLYEQYF. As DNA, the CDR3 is TGTGCCAGCAGTTTTTTCTTAGCGGACCTTTACGAGCAGTACTTC.

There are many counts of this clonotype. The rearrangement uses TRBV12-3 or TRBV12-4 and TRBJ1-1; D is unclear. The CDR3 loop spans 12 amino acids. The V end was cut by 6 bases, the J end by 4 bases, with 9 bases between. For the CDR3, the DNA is TGTGCCAGCAGACCCCGGGGCACTGAAGCTTTCTTT. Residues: CASRPRGTEAFF.

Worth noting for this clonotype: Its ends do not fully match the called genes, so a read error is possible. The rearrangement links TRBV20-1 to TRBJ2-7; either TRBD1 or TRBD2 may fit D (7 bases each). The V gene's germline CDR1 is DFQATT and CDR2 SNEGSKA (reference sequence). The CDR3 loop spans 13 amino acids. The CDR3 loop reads CSAEGGGSCEQYF. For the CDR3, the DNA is TGCAGCGCCGAGGGAGGGGGCTCCTGCGAGCAGTACTTC.

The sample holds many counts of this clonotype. The CDR3 sequence: CASSLTGTTGNTIYF. The CDR3 coding sequence is TGCGCCAGCAGCTTGACAGGTACTACTGGAAACACCATATATTTT. V is TRBV5-1 and J is TRBJ1-3, with TRBD1 as a possible D gene (5 bases). This CDR3 contains 15 residues. Germline V gene sequence: CDR1 SGHRS, CDR2 YFSETQ. V was shortened by 1 base and J by 2 bases, with 10 bases between the two germline ends.

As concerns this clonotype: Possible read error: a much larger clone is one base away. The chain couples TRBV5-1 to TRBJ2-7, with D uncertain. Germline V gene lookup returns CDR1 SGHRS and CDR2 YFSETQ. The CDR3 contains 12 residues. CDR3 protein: CASSLDPYEQCF. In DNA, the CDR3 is TGCGCCAGCAGCTTGGATCCCTACGAGCAGTGCTTC.

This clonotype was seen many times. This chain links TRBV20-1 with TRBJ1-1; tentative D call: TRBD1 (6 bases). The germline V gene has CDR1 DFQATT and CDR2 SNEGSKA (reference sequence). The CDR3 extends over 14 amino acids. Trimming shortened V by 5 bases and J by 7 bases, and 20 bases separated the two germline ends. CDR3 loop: CSARSGARGGEAFF. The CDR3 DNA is TGCAGTGCTCGATCAGGGGCTCGGGGAGGTGAAGCTTTCTTT.

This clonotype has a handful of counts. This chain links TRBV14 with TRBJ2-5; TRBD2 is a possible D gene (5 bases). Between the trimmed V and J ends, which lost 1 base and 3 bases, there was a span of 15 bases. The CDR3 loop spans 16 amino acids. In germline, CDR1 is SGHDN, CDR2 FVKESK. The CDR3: CASSQAGLTYEETQYF. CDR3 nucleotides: TGTGCCAGCAGCCAAGCAGGACTGACCTATGAAGAGACCCAGTACTTC.

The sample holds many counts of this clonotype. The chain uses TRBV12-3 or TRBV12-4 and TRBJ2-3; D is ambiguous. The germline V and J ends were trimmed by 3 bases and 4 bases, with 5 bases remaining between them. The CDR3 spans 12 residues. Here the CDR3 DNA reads TGTGCCAGCAGTTTTGGGTCAGATACGCAGTATTTT. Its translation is CASSFGSDTQYF.

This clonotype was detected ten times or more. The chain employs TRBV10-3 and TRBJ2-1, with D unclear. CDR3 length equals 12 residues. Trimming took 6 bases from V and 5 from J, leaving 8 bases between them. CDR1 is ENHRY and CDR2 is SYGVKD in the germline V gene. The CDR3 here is CAISATDNEQFF. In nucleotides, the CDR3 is TGTGCCATCAGCGCCACCGACAATGAGCAGTTCTTC.